This T cell receptor (beta chain) was captured by sequencing in a study of blood T cell repertoires in COVID-19. Original processing notes: Researchers report that nucleated cell counts were estimated from reference gene primer amplification. Here immunoSEQ multiplex PCR was the method, and the copy in TCRdb shows in-frame clones only, minus some. The V and J calls and clone size were taken over from that table, and D and trimming were inferred from the DNA. The table lists about 220,000 clones, roughly 83% of them singletons. Participant age was 18 to 89 years, and participants resided in roughly 24 US areas. Clinical history reported by participants formed the basis on which cohorts were assigned. Trimming removed 1 base from V and 7 bases from J; junction bases left unmatched: 4. Germline loops: CDR1 MGHRA, CDR2 YSYEKL. The CDR3 is made up of 15 amino acids.

The chain combines TRBV4-1 with TRBJ1-2, with 12 bases matching TRBD1. This receptor was taken from a middle-aged woman with acute COVID-19. The sequencing sample was made of PBMCs or T cells enriched from blood (not recorded which). CDR3 residues: CASSQGDRGRFGYTF. DNA for the CDR3: TGCGCCAGCAGCCAAGGGGACAGGGGGCGGTTTGGCTACACCTTC.